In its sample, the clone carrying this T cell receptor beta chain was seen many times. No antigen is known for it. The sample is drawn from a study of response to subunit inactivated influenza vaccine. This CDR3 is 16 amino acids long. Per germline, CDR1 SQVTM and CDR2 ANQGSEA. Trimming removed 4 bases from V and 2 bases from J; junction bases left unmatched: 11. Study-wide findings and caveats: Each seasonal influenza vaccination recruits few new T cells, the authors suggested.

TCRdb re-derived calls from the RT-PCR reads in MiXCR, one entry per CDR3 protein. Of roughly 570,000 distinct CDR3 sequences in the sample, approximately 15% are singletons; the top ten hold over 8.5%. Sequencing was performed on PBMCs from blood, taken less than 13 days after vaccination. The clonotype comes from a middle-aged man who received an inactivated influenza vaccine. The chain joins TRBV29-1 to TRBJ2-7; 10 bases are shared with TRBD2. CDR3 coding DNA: TGCAGCGTTGTCTCCTACGGACTAGCGGTAACCTACGAGCAGTACTTC. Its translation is CSVVSYGLAVTYEQYF.